This T cell receptor (beta chain) appears in the sequencing data of a study of blood T cell repertoires in COVID-19. At the level of the study: Spain, Italy and the United States supplied samples that represented acute and convalescent COVID-19.

Per germline, CDR1 MNHEY and CDR2 SVGAGI. After removal of 4 bases from V and 10 bases from J, the junction contained 13 bases not matched to a gene. CDR3 length: 15 residues. Using immunoSEQ multiplex PCR, the repertoire was profiled, and TCRdb retains in-frame clones only, with some absent. This sample has 12,000 to 15,000 clones, with around 88% found just once. The source is a human donor in a cohort sampled during active COVID-19. The J gene is TRBJ2-1, the V gene TRBV6-5; 7 bases align to TRBD2. Sequenced sample: peripheral blood. The DNA of the CDR3 is TGTGCCAGCAGTTTCCGGACTAGGATTCGACACGAGCAGTTCTTC. This gives the protein CASSFRTRIRHEQFF.